The clone carrying this T cell receptor (beta chain) has just a few counts. The CDR3 sequence is 16 residues long. J gave up 8 bases and V 3 bases, and 7 bases lay outside the gene matches. The data belong to a study of CD8+CD57+ T cells in acquired aplastic anemia. The use of genomic DNA as template underpinned the TCR beta VDJ and CDR3 profiling. TCRdb fed the reads into MiXCR, producing one record per CDR3 protein. Of approximately 200,000 distinct CDR3 sequences listed, around 60% are singletons. The rearrangement uses TRBV12-3 or TRBV12-4 and TRBJ2-3, with 14 bases aligning to TRBD2. The sequenced material came from sorted CD4+, CD8+, or CD8+CD57+ T cells (not recorded which) from PBMCs. The receptor comes from a human donor in good health. This chain's CDR3 is CASSFGLGTSGSTQYF. Written as DNA, the CDR3 is TGTGCCAGCAGTTTTGGTTTGGGGACTAGCGGGAGTACGCAGTATTTT.